A single T cell receptor beta chain is shown here with its context. Authors' analysis steps: Scientists estimated how many nucleated cells there were by amplifying reference gene primers. The table came from immunoSEQ multiplex PCR; TCRdb's copy has only in-frame clones and leaves some out. V and J calls and clone size come straight from that table; D and trimming were deduced from the DNA. The sample lists roughly 300,000 clones, more than 70% occurring once. V was cut by 9 bases and J by 7 bases, with 19 bases left in between. CDR3 length equals 14 residues. Per the germline V gene, CDR1 is SGHRS and CDR2 is YFSETQ. This record belongs to a study of blood T cell repertoires in COVID-19. Study context: The samples span acute and convalescent COVID-19 from the United States, Italy and Spain. PBMCs, B-cell-depleted T cells, or T cells were the source of the cDNA or gDNA that made up the material.

The clonotype was recovered from a young man who had recovered from COVID-19. The sequencing input was peripheral blood. The chain is built from TRBV5-1 and TRBJ1-4; no clear D. The CDR3 DNA is TGCGCCAACGAGAACCGGCGGGCAAGTGAAAAACTGTTTTTT. This codes for CANENRRASEKLFF. Complete variable domain (other parts from reference TRBV5-1 and TRBJ1-4): KAGVTQTPRYLIKTRGQQVTLSCSPISGHRSVSWYQQTPGQGLQFLFEYFSETQRNKGNFPGRFSGRQFSNSRSEMNVSTLELGDSALYLCANENRRASEKLFFGSGTQLSVL.